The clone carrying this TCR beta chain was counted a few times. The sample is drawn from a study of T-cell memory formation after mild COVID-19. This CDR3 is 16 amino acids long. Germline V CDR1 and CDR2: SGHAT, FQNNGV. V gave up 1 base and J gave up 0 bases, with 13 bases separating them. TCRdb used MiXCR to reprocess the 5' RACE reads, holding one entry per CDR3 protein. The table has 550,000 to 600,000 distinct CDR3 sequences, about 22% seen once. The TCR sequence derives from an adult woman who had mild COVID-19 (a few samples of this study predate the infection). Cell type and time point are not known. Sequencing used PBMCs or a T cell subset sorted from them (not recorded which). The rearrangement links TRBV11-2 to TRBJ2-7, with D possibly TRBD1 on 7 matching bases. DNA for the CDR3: TGTGCCAGCAGCTTAGTGGGACAGACTAGCTCCTACGAGCAGTACTTC. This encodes CASSLVGQTSSYEQYF.